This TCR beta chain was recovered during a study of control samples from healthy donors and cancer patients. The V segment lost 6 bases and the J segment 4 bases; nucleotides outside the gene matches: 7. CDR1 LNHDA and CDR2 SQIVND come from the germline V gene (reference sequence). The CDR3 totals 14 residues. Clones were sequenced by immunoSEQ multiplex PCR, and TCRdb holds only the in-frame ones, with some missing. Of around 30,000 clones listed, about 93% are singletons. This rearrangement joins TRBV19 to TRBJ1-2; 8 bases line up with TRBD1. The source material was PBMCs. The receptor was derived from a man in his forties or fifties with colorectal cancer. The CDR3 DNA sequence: TGTGCCAGTAGCGCAGGGGGCGCGGGCTATGGCTACACCTTC. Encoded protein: CASSAGGAGYGYTF. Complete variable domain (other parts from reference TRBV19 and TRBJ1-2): DGGITQSPKYLFRKEGQNVTLSCEQNLNHDAMYWYRQDPGQGLRLIYYSQIVNDFQKGDIAEGYSVSREKKESFPLTVTSAQKNPTAFYLCASSAGGAGYGYTFGSGTRLTVV.